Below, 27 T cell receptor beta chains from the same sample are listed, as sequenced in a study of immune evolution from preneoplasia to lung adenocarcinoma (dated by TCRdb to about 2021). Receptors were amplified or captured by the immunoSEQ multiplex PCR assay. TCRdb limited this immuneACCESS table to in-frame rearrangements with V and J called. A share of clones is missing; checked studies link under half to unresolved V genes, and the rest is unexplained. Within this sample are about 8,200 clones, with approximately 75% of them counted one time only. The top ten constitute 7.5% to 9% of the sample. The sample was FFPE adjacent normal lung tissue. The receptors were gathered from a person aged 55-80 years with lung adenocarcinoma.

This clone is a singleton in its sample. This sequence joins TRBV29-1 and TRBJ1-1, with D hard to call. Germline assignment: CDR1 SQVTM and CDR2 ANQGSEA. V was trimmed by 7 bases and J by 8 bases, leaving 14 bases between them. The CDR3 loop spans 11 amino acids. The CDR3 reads CSGAELPEAFF. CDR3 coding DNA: TGCAGCGGTGCCGAGTTACCAGAAGCTTTCTTT.

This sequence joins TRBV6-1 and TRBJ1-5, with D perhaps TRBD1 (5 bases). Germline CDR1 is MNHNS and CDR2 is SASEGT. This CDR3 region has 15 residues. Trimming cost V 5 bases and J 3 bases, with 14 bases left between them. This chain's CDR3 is CASSPRIRDNQPQHF. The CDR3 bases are TGTGCCAGCAGTCCTAGGATCAGGGACAATCAGCCCCAGCATTTT.

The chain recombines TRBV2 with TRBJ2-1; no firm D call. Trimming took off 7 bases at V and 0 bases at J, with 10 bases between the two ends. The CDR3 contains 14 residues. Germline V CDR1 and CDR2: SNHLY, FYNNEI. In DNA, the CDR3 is TGTGCCAGCAATCGGTACCTCTCCTACAATGAGCAGTTCTTC. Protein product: CASNRYLSYNEQFF.

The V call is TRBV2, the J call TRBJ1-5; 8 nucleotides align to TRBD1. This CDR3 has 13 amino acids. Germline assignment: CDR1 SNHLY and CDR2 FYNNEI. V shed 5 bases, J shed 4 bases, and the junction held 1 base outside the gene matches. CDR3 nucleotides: TGTGCCAGCAGTCGACAGGGGAATCAGCCCCAGCATTTT. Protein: CASSRQGNQPQHF.

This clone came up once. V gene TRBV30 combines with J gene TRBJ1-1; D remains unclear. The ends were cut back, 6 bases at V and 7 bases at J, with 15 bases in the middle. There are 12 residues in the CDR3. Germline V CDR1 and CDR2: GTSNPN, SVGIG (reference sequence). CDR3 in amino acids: CACALAWLEAFF. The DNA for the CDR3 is TGTGCCTGTGCATTGGCCTGGCTTGAAGCTTTCTTT.

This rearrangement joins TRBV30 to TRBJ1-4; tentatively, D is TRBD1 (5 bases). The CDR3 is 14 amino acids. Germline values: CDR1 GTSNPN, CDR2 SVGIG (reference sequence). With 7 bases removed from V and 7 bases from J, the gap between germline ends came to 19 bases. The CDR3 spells CASENGGRGEKLFF. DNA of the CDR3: TGTGCCTCGGAAAATGGAGGGAGGGGTGAAAAACTGTTTTTT.

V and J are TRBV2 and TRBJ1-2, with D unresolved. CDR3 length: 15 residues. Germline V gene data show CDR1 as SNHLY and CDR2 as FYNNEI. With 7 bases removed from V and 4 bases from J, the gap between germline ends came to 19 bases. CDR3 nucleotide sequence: TGTGCCAGCAAGGTCGCCGCCACGAACGTCTATGGCTACACCTTC. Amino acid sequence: CASKVAATNVYGYTF.

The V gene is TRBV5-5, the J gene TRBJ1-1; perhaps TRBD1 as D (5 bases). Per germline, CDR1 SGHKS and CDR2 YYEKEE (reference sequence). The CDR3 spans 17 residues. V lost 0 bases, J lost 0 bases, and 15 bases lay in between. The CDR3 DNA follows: TGTGCCAGCAGCTTGGCCGGGTTGGGGGGGATGAACACTGAAGCTTTCTTT. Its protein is CASSLAGLGGMNTEAFF.

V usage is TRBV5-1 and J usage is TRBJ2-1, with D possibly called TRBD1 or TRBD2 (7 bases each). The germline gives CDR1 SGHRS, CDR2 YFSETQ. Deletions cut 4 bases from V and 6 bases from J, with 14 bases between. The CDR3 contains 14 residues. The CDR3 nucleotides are TGCGCCAGCAGCAGCGGGACAGTCCCCAATGAGCAGTTCTTC. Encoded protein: CASSSGTVPNEQFF.

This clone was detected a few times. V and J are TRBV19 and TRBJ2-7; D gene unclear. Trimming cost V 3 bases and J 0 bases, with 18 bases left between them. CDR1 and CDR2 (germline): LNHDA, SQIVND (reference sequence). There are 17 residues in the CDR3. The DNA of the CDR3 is TGTGCCAGTAGTATCGCGGATAAGAACTCACCCTCCTACGAGCAGTACTTC. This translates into CASSIADKNSPSYEQYF.

The CDR3 DNA reads TGTGCCAGTAGTATGACACAACAGGGCCCAGATACGCAGTATTTT. Amino acid sequence: CASSMTQQGPDTQYF. The chain couples TRBV19 to TRBJ2-3, with D tentatively TRBD1 (6 bases). Trimming shortened V by 3 bases and J by 4 bases, and 14 bases separated the two germline ends. CDR3 length equals 15 residues. Germline V gene sequence: CDR1 LNHDA, CDR2 SQIVND (reference sequence). The full variable domain, completed using reference TRBV19 and TRBJ2-3, is DGGITQSPKYLFRKEGQNVTLSCEQNLNHDAMYWYRQDPGQGLRLIYYSQIVNDFQKGDIAEGYSVSREKKESFPLTVTSAQKNPTAFYLCASSMTQQGPDTQYFGPGTRLTVL.

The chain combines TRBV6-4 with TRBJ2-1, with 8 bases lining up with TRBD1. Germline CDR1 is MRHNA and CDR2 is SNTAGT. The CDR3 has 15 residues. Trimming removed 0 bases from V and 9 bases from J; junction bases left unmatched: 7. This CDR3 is CASSDSSGGESEQFF. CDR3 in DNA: TGTGCCAGCAGTGACTCTTCAGGGGGCGAATCTGAGCAGTTCTTC.

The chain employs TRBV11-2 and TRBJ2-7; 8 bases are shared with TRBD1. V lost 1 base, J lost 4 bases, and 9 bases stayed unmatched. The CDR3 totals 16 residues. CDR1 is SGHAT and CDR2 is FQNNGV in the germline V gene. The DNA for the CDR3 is TGTGCCAGCAGCTTAGGCAGGGGGCGCCGTTTTTACGAGCAGTACTTC. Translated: CASSLGRGRRFYEQYF.

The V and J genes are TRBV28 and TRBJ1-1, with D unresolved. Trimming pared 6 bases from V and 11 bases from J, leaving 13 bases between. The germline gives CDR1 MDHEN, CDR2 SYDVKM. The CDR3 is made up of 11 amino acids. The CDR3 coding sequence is TGTGCCAGCAGCGTAACGCGGAGCGCTTTCTTT. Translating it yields CASSVTRSAFF.

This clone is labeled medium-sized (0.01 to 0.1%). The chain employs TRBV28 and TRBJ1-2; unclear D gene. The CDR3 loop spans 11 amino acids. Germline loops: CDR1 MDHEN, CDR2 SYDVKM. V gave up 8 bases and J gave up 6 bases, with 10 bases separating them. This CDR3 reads CASGRTDGYTF. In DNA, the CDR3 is TGTGCCAGCGGAAGGACGGATGGCTACACCTTC.

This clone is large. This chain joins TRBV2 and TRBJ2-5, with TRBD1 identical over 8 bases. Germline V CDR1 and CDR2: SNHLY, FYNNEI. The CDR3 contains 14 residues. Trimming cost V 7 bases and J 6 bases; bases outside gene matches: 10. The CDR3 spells CASKDRGIIKTQYF. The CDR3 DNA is TGTGCCAGCAAAGACAGGGGAATCATAAAGACCCAGTACTTC.

The CDR3 DNA reads TGTGCCAGCAGCGTAGCTCCGGACAGGGAGAATAATAACTATGGCTACACCTTC. Translating gives CASSVAPDRENNNYGYTF. The rearrangement uses TRBV9 and TRBJ1-2; 8 bases align to TRBD1. Germline V gives CDR1 SGDLS, CDR2 YYNGEE. The ends lost 0 bases at V and 1 base at J; junction bases unmatched: 11. The CDR3 extends over 18 amino acids.

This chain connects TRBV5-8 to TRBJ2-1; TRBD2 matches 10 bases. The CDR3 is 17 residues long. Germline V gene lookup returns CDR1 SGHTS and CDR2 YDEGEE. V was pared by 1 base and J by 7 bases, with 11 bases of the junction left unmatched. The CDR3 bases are TGTGCCAGCAGCTTGCCCCGCCTAGCGGGAGCGCCTAATGAGCAGTTCTTC. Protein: CASSLPRLAGAPNEQFF.

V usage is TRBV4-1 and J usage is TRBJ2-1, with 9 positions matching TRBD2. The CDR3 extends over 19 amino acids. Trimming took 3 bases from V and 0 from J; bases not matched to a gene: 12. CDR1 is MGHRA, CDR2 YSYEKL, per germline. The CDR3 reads CASSHLGLADKSSYNEQFF. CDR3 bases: TGCGCCAGCAGCCACCTGGGACTAGCAGACAAGAGCTCCTACAATGAGCAGTTCTTC.

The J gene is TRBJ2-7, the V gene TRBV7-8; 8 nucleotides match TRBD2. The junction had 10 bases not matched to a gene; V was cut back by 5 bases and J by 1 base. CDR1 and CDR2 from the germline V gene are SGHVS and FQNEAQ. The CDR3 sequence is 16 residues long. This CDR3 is CASSPNLSGTSYEQYF. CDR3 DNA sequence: TGTGCCAGCAGCCCCAATCTTAGCGGGACTTCCTACGAGCAGTACTTC.

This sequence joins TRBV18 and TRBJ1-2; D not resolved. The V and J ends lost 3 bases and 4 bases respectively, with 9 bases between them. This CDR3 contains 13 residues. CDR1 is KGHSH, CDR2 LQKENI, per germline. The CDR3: CASSPAALYGYTF. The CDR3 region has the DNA TGTGCCAGCTCACCGGCAGCCCTCTATGGCTACACCTTC. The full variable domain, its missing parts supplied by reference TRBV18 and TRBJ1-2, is NAGVMQNPRHLVRRRGQEARLRCSPMKGHSHVYWYRQLPEEGLKFMVYLQKENIIDESGMPKERFSAEFPKEGPSILRIQQVVRGDSAAYFCASSPAALYGYTFGSGTRLTVV.

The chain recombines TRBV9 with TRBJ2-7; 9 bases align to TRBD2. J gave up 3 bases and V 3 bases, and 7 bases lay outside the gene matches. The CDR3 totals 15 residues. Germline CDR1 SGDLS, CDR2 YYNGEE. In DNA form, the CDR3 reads TGTGCCAGCAGCGCCCGGGCTAGCGGGAACTACGAGCAGTACTTC. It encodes CASSARASGNYEQYF.

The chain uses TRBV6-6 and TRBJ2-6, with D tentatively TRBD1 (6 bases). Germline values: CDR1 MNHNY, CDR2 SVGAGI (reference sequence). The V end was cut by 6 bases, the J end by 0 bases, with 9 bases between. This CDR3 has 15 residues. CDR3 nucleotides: TGTGCCAGCAGACCAGGGGCCTCTGGGGCCAACGTCCTGACTTTC. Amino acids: CASRPGASGANVLTF.

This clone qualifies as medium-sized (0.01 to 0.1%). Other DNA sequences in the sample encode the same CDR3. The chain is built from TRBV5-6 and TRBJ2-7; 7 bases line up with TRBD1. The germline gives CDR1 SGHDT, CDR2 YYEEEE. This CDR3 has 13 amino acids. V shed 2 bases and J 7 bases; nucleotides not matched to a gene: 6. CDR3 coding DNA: TGTGCCAGCAGCTTTGGGACAGTCTGGGAGCAGTACTTC. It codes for CASSFGTVWEQYF.

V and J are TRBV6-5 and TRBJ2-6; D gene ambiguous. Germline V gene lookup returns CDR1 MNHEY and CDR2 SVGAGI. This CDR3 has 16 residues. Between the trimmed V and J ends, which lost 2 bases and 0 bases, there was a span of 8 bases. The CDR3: CASSYRKSSGANVLTF. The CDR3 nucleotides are TGTGCCAGCAGTTACCGGAAGAGCTCTGGGGCCAACGTCCTGACTTTC.

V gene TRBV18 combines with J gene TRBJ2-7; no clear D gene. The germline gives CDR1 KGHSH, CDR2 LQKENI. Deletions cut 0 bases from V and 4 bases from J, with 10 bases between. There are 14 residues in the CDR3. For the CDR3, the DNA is TGTGCCAGCTCACCACCGTCTCAGCGTTACGAGCAGTACTTC. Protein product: CASSPPSQRYEQYF.

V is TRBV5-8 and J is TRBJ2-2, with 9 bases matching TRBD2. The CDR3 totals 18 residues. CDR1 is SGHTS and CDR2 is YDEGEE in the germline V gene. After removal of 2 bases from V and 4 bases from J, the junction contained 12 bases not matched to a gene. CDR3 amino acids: CASSLPPREGPPTGELFF. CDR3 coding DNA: TGTGCCAGCAGCTTACCCCCGCGGGAGGGCCCGCCCACCGGGGAGCTGTTTTTT.